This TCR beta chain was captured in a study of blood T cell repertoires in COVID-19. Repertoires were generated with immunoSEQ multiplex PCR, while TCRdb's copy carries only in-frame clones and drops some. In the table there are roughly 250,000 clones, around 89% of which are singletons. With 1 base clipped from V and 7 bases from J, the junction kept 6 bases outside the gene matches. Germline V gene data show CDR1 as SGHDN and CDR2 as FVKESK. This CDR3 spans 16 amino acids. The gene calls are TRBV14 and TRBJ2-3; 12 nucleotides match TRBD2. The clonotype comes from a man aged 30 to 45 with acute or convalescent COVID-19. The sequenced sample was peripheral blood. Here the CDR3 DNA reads TGTGCCAGCAGCCAAGCGCTAGCGGGGGGGCCAAATACGCAGTATTTT. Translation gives CASSQALAGGPNTQYF.